What follows are 28 T cell receptor delta chains derived from one specimen sequenced in a study of γδ T cells in repeated Plasmodium falciparum infection. Gammadelta T cells were flow-sorted from PBMC into Vgamma9/Vdelta2+ and Vdelta2-negative populations for bulk analysis. TCRdb repeated clone calling on the multiplex PCR reads with CATT. Here the sample spans around 46,000 delta-chain clones, roughly 1.5% being singletons. Sample: gamma-delta T cells from blood. The source of these receptors is a pool of human donors (malaria-infected and uninfected, not separated).

With respect to this clone: The protein TCRdb gives is from a much larger clone and does not agree with this DNA's translation at residue 6, likely a read error; the protein shown here comes from the DNA. The CDR3 coding sequence is TGTGCTCTTGGGGACTCTCCCCTCCTTGGCCGCGGGGGCGATAAACTCATCTTT. Translation gives CALGDSPLLGRGGDKLIF. This chain links TRDV1 with TRDJ1, with D maybe TRDD3 (5 bases). Because TCRdb records no J gene, it was assigned here through a match of the DNA to germline. V lost 3 bases and J 4 bases, leaving 24 bases between the germline ends. CDR3 length equals 18 residues. From germline, CDR1 is TSWWSYY and CDR2 QGS.

Turning to this clone: TCRdb has a much larger clone's protein, which differs at residue 9 from the translation of this DNA, likely because of a read error; what is shown is the protein translated from the DNA. CDR3 coding DNA: TGTGCTCTTGGGGAACTAGTCTTACCCTACGCCTTGGGGGGCGCAAACACCGATAAACTCATCTTT. Translating it yields CALGELVLPYALGGANTDKLIF. The chain links TRDV1 to TRDJ1; tentative D call: TRDD3 (6 bases). Between the trimmed V and J ends, which lost 0 bases and 0 bases, there was a span of 29 bases. The V gene's germline CDR1 is TSWWSYY and CDR2 QGS. The CDR3 consists of 22 residues.

This clone was detected only a few times. It is likely a read error: a sequence one base away is far more abundant. This CDR3 is also generated by other DNA sequences in the sample. This chain joins TRDV1 and TRDJ1, with TRDD2 matching over 7 bases. The J gene, missing from TCRdb, was assigned here through DNA to germline matching. The V gene's germline CDR1 is TSWWSYY and CDR2 QGS. J was trimmed by 1 base and V by 2 bases; bases with no gene match: 7. The CDR3 sequence is 16 residues long. This CDR3 reads CALGETSSYSTDKLIF. Written as DNA, the CDR3 is TGTGCTCTTGGGGAAACGTCTTCCTATAGCACCGATAAACTCATCTTT.

Concerning this clone: A read error likely explains this, since a far larger clone differs by one base. Different DNA sequences within this sample yield the same CDR3. This chain uses TRDV1 with TRDJ1; D is possibly TRDD1 or TRDD3 (6 bases each). TCRdb records no J gene; here it was assigned by comparing the DNA to germline. The CDR3 is 21 amino acids. Germline V lookup: CDR1 TSWWSYY, CDR2 QGS. The DNA for the CDR3 is TGTGCTCTTGGGTCCCCTCCAGGGAAATACGGTTCTGGGGCCGACACTGATAAACTCATCTTT. Amino acid sequence: CALGSPPGKYGSGADTDKLIF.

The table lists this clone with a few counts. A read error is likely here: a far larger clone is one base away. The sample contains more than one DNA sequence encoding this CDR3. TRDV1 is the V gene, and the J gene was not called; TRDD3, the table's D call, was not compared with the DNA. CDR1 TSWWSYY and CDR2 QGS come from the germline V gene. This CDR3 has 24 amino acids. The CDR3 DNA sequence: TGTGCTCTTGGGGAACCGGTAATGATCGCCCTCCAGTACTGGTTATGGACCGGGACCGATAAGCTCATCTTT. Translation gives CALGEPVMIALQYWLWTGTDKLIF.

About this clone: This is likely an artifact of a read error, given a far larger clone one base away. Other nucleotide sequences from this sample produce the same CDR3. This chain joins TRDV1 and TRDJ1; D gene ambiguous. The J gene is absent in TCRdb and was assigned here via DNA matching to germline. Germline loops: CDR1 TSWWSYY, CDR2 QGS. V lost 3 bases and J 1 base, leaving 18 bases between the germline ends. The CDR3 contains 17 residues. The CDR3 sequence is CALGDPPLGGSTDKLIF. The CDR3 DNA is TGTGCTCTTGGGGACCCCCCACTAGGCGGTAGCACCGATAAACTCATCTTT.

This clone came up many times. The rearrangement joins TRDV2 to TRDJ1; 11 bases match TRDD3. No J gene was available from TCRdb, and it was assigned here by a germline match of the DNA. The germline CDR1 and CDR2 sequences are GEAIGNYY and EKD. V shed 3 bases, J shed 0 bases, and the junction held 11 bases outside the gene matches. The CDR3 loop spans 18 amino acids. The CDR3 protein is CACDPLGGYGEYTDKLIF. CDR3 DNA sequence: TGTGCCTGTGACCCACTTGGGGGATACGGCGAGTACACCGATAAACTCATCTTT.

This clone was seen a handful of times. One base away lies a much larger clone, so this may be a sequencing read error. The same CDR3 arises from other DNA sequences in this sample as well. V and J are TRDV1 and TRDJ1; 10 nucleotides line up with TRDD3. This CDR3 has 16 residues. Germline CDR1 is TSWWSYY and CDR2 is QGS. The CDR3 coding sequence is TGTGCTCTTGAAGAGGAAGGGGGATACGTCGCCGATAAACTCATTTTT. Its translation: CALEEEGGYVADKLIF.

As concerns this clone: TCRdb's protein for this DNA is that of a much larger clone and differs from the translation at residue 8, likely a read error; the protein shown is the DNA translation. This chain uses TRDV1 with TRDJ1, with D possibly being TRDD2 or TRDD3 (6 bases each). This CDR3 has 21 amino acids. The V gene lost 0 bases and the J gene lost 2 bases, with 28 bases spanning the gap. Germline V lookup: CDR1 TSWWSYY, CDR2 QGS. The CDR3 loop is CALGELASFPFTGSPTDKLIF. For the CDR3, the DNA is TGTGCTCTTGGGGAACTTGCGTCCTTCCCCTTTACTGGGAGTCCGACCGATAAACTCATCTTT.

Remarks on this clone: A read error likely explains this, since a far larger clone differs by one base. This CDR3 is also generated by other DNA sequences in the sample. This chain joins TRDV1 and TRDJ1; the D gene is possibly TRDD3 (6 bases). TCRdb leaves out the J gene; it was filled in here by matching the DNA to germline. V lost 2 bases to trimming and J lost 3 bases, with 22 bases between them. The CDR3 consists of 18 residues. The germline gives CDR1 TSWWSYY, CDR2 QGS. CDR3 region: CALGETSPSLGPPDKLIF. DNA for the CDR3: TGTGCTCTTGGGGAAACGAGCCCCTCGCTGGGGCCCCCCGATAAACTCATCTTT.

To note about this clone: A far more abundant clone sits one base away, making this likely a read error. Other DNA sequences in the same sample also yield this CDR3. The chain employs TRDV1 and TRDJ1, with 7 bases that match TRDD3. The J gene comes from matching the DNA to germline here; TCRdb lacks it. The CDR3 has 17 amino acids. Germline V gene data show CDR1 as TSWWSYY and CDR2 as QGS. V lost 0 bases and J lost 3; bases outside the gene matches: 10. The CDR3 nucleotides read TGTGCTCTTGGGGAACTTCCAACGGGGGATGGATCCGATAAACTCATCTTT. It is translated as CALGELPTGDGSDKLIF.

This clone is termed medium-sized. Other DNA sequences in this specimen translate into the identical CDR3. This CDR3 reads CALGVKYWGIPPPGPDKLIF. In DNA, the CDR3 is TGTGCTCTTGGGGTCAAGTACTGGGGGATCCCTCCTCCTGGCCCCGATAAACTCATCTTT. The J gene is TRDJ1, the V gene TRDV1; 10 bases map to TRDD3. There are 20 residues in the CDR3. Per the germline V gene, CDR1 is TSWWSYY and CDR2 is QGS. The trim removed 4 bases at V and 3 bases at J, leaving 20 bases unmatched.

This clone was observed at least ten times. TCRdb pairs this DNA with a much larger clone's protein that differs at residue 8, likely a read error; the protein shown was translated from the DNA. The V call is TRDV2, the J call TRDJ3; D gene unclear. The V gene lost 3 bases and the J gene lost 0 bases, with 17 bases spanning the gap. CDR1 is GEAIGNYY, CDR2 EKD, per germline. The CDR3 loop spans 19 amino acids. CDR3 in DNA: TGTGCCTGTGACGCCGTGCGGGCTTTAAGCTCCTGGGACACCCGACAGATGTTTTTC. Translated: CACDAVRALSSWDTRQMFF.

A few counts support this clone. A read error is the likely source, as a far larger clone sits one nucleotide away. This chain joins TRDV1 and TRDJ1; D possibly corresponds to TRDD3 (6 bases). TCRdb does not report a J gene; here it was assigned by matching the DNA to germline references. CDR1 is TSWWSYY and CDR2 is QGS in the germline V gene. The ends were cut back, 1 base at V and 10 bases at J, with 37 bases in the middle. The length of the CDR3 is 21 residues. DNA for the CDR3: TGTGCTCTTGGGGAACGAGAGCGCCTACACTCGAACGGGGGGGAACTGCCCGGACTCATCTTT. It codes for CALGERERLHSNGGELPGLIF.

This clone was seen a few times. The protein TCRdb gives is from a much larger clone and does not agree with this DNA's translation at residues 12 and 14, likely a read error; the protein shown here comes from the DNA. The chain couples TRDV1 to TRDJ1; 10 nucleotides agree with TRDD3. CDR3 length: 16 residues. Germline V CDR1 and CDR2: TSWWSYY, QGS. This CDR3 reads CALVFGPLGDIYKRIF. DNA of the CDR3: TGTGCTCTTGTGTTCGGCCCCCTGGGGGATATCTATAAACGCATCTTT.

A remark on this clone: The TCRdb record carries a much larger clone's protein, which differs from this DNA's translation at residue 25; a read error is the likely cause, and the protein listed here is the DNA translation. The CDR3 reads CALGEVPESSYAISLLGAFTSYTDELIF. As DNA, the CDR3 is TGTGCTCTTGGGGAAGTCCCGGAATCTTCCTACGCCATTTCCCTACTGGGGGCCTTCACAAGCTACACCGATGAACTCATCTTT. The V and J genes are TRDV1 and TRDJ1, with D possibly being TRDD2 or TRDD3 (8 bases each). Germline-derived CDR1 and CDR2 are TSWWSYY and QGS. The CDR3 runs to 28 residues.

This clone was counted ten times or more. TCRdb lists the protein of a much larger clone for this DNA, which differs at residue 15, so this is likely a read error; the protein given here is translated from the DNA itself. The chain employs TRDV1 and TRDJ1; D unresolved. The germline gives CDR1 TSWWSYY, CDR2 QGS. This CDR3 is built from 16 residues. The CDR3 region is CALGELLPLYTDKLTF. The CDR3 bases are TGTGCTCTTGGGGAACTACTCCCCCTTTACACCGATAAACTCACCTTT.

At least ten counts were recorded for this clone. Translating this DNA gives a protein that differs at residue 9 from the TCRdb one, which belongs to a much larger clone; a read error is likely, and the protein shown is this translation. V gene TRDV1 combines with J gene TRDJ1; possible D gene TRDD1, 5 bases. Since TCRdb gives no J gene, matching the DNA to germline was used here to assign it. CDR3 length equals 16 residues. Germline V CDR1 and CDR2: TSWWSYY, QGS. V was shortened by 2 bases and J by 2 bases, with 15 bases between the two germline ends. This CDR3 reads CALGEEEIPLTDKLIF. The CDR3 region has the DNA TGTGCTCTTGGGGAAGAAGAAATCCCTCTTACCGATAAACTCATCTTT.

For this clone: The protein in TCRdb stems from a much larger clone and differs at residue 25 from this DNA's translation, likely a read error; here the protein is translated from the DNA. The V gene call is TRDV1, and the J gene call is absent; the table calls TRDD3, which could not be checked here. The germline CDR1 and CDR2 sequences are TSWWSYY and QGS. The CDR3 contains 27 residues. CDR3 in DNA: TGTGCTCTTGGGGAAGCCCGGGGAGCCGGGGGCTTTCCTACTTCCATCCTCCTTACTCAGTACACCGATAAATTCATCTTT. Encoded protein: CALGEARGAGGFPTSILLTQYTDKFIF.

Ten or more counts support this clone. The V and J genes are TRDV1 and TRDJ1; 8 bases map to TRDD3. Germline CDR1 and CDR2: TSWWSYY and QGS. Trimming cost V 1 base and J 11 bases; bases outside gene matches: 18. The CDR3 has 17 residues. The CDR3 protein is CALGEPNYGAGGRDLIF. CDR3 nucleotides: TGTGCTCTTGGGGAACCTAACTACGGAGCTGGGGGAAGGGACCTCATCTTT.

Note on this clone: This DNA translates differently at residue 12 from the TCRdb protein, which is that of a much larger clone; a read error is likely, and the protein shown is the DNA's own translation. CDR3 nucleotides: TGTGCCTGTGACACGGGTGGGGCCCTTAGCTCCCGGGACACCCGACAGATGTTTTTC. Amino acid sequence: CACDTGGALSSRDTRQMFF. The chain is built from TRDV2 and TRDJ3, with a possible D match to TRDD3 (5 bases). TCRdb supplies no J gene; here it was assigned by aligning the nucleotide sequence to germline. CDR1 GEAIGNYY and CDR2 EKD come from the germline V gene. CDR3 length: 19 residues.

On this clone: The TCRdb protein, from a much larger clone, departs from this DNA's translation at residue 3, likely by read error; the protein shown derives from the DNA. The chain couples TRDV2 to TRDJ1; no clear D gene. Here the J gene came from matching the DNA to germline, since TCRdb omits it. The V gene's germline CDR1 is GEAIGNYY and CDR2 EKD. This CDR3 is 16 amino acids long. The CDR3 DNA is TGTGCCCGTGACCCGGCCCCCTTTAAATACACCGATAAACTCATCTTT. Its translation: CARDPAPFKYTDKLIF.

This clone was detected a few times. A read error may explain this, as a much larger clone is one base away. At the DNA level, this CDR3 is encoded by other sequences in the same sample as well. The genes are TRDV1 and TRDJ3, with 11 positions matching TRDD3. The V gene's germline CDR1 is TSWWSYY and CDR2 QGS. This CDR3 has 19 amino acids. The CDR3 DNA sequence: TGTGCTCTGGGGGAAAAGTTACTGGGGGATATATGGGACACCCGACAGATGTTTTTC. This gives the protein CALGEKLLGDIWDTRQMFF.

Worth noting for this clone: TCRdb's entry gives the protein of a much larger clone, which mismatches this DNA's translation at residue 9, likely from a read error; the protein reported here is translated from the DNA. The rearrangement joins TRDV1 to TRDJ1, with 12 bases aligning to TRDD3. Here the J gene came from matching the DNA to germline, since TCRdb omits it. The CDR3 has 25 residues. The trim removed 0 bases at V and 3 bases at J, leaving 29 bases unmatched. The germline V gene has CDR1 TSWWSYY and CDR2 QGS. DNA for the CDR3: TGTGCTCTTGGGGAACTACCCTATGCCGCCATTAAAATTCCGGTACTGGGGGATACCCCCGATAAACTCATCTTT. This translates into CALGELPYAAIKIPVLGDTPDKLIF.

This clone has only a few counts. TCRdb assigns this DNA the protein of a much larger clone, which departs from its translation at residue 6; this likely reflects a read error, and the protein shown comes from translating the DNA. The chain is built from TRDV1 and TRDJ2, with D perhaps TRDD2 (5 bases). Germline CDR1 and CDR2: TSWWSYY and QGS. This CDR3 is built from 16 residues. Trimming pared 3 bases from V and 8 bases from J, leaving 19 bases between. This CDR3 is CALGDTLHAGTAQLFF. CDR3 bases: TGTGCTCTTGGGGACACCCTACACGCAGGCACGGCACAACTCTTCTTT.

To note about this clone: The TCRdb protein, from a much larger clone, departs from this DNA's translation at residue 13, likely by read error; the protein shown derives from the DNA. The V gene corresponds to TRDV3; no J gene was called; the listed D gene, TRDD3, was not tested against the DNA. The length of the CDR3 is 14 residues. CDR1 and CDR2 from the germline V gene are TVYSNPD and GDNSRS (reference sequence). The CDR3 coding sequence is TGTGCCTATCGCCTGGGGGGTCGACCCGATAAACTCACCTTT. It specifies CAYRLGGRPDKLTF.

The sample holds a few counts of this clone. Since a far larger clone is one base different, this is likely a read error. The sample carries other DNA sequences with the same CDR3. The chain employs TRDV1 and TRDJ1; TRDD3 might be the D (6 bases). Germline assignment: CDR1 TSWWSYY and CDR2 QGS. The CDR3 loop spans 16 amino acids. CDR3 loop: CALGEKYWAHGGKLIF. The CDR3 DNA follows: TGTGCTCTTGGGGAAAAGTACTGGGCTCATGGGGGTAAACTAATCTTT.

This clone was picked up many times. The DNA translation disagrees with the TCRdb protein at residue 14, so the protein in this description comes from the DNA. The chain is built from TRDV1 and TRDJ1; D may correspond to TRDD2 or TRDD3 (7 bases each). This CDR3 is 19 amino acids long. Deletions cut 2 bases from V and 5 bases from J, with 27 bases between. Germline V gives CDR1 TSWWSYY, CDR2 QGS. CDR3 protein: CALGEKLLPSTGATDKLIF. The DNA for the CDR3 is TGTGCTCTTGGGGAAAAACTTCTTCCTAGTACTGGGGCCACAGATAAACTCATCTTT.